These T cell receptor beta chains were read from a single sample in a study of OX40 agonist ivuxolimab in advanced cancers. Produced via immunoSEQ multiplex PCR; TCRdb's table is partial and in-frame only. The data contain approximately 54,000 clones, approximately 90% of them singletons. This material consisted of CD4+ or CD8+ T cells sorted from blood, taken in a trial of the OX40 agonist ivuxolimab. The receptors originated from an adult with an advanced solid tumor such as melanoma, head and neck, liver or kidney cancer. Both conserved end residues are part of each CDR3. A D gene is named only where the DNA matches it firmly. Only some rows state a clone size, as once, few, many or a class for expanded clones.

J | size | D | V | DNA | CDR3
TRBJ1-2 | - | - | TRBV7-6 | TGTGCCAGCAGCTTAGCTGGTGGAATGGGCTACACCTTC | CASSLAGGMGYTF
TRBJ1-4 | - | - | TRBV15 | TGTGCCACCAGCAAGGATTCTAGGAATGAAAAACTGTTTTTT | CATSKDSRNEKLFF
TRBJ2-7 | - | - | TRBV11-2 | TGTGCCAGCAGCCCTAAGGCCGGACAGACCTACGAGCAGTACTTC | CASSPKAGQTYEQYF
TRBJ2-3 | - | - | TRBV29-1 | TGCAGCGTTATCCCCCCCAGGTTGGGCACAGATACGCAGTATTTT | CSVIPPRLGTDTQYF
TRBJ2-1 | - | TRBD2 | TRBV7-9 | TGTGCCAGCAGCTTACCTAGCGGGAGAAATGAGCAGTTCTTC | CASSLPSGRNEQFF
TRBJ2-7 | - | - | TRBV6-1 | TGTGCCAGCAGTGAAACTCACTCCTACGAGCAGTACTTC | CASSETHSYEQYF
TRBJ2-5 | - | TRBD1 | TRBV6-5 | TGTGCCAGCAGTTTTCGACAGGGGTTTGAGACCCAGTACTTC | CASSFRQGFETQYF
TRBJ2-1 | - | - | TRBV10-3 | TGTGCCATCAGCGTAGTACTTCGGGACAAGGTAGGGAATGAGCAGTTCTTC | CAISVVLRDKVGNEQFF
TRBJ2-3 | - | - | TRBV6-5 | TGTGCCAGCAGACGGACTAAAGGGAGCACAGATACGCAGTATTTT | CASRRTKGSTDTQYF
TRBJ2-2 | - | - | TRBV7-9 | TGTGCCAGCAAAAGAGGGACCGGGGAGCTGTTTTTT | CASKRGTGELFF
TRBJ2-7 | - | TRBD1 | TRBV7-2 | TGTGCCAGCAGCATGGGACAGGGTTACGAGCAGTACTTC | CASSMGQGYEQYF
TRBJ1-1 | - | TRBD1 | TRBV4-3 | TGCGCCAGCAGCCAATCCCCGACAGGGAACCCTGAAGCTTTCTTT | CASSQSPTGNPEAFF
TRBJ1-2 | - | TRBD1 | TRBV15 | TGTGCCACCAGCATGTTCCGAGGGGGGACAGGCTATGGCTACACCTTC | CATSMFRGGTGYGYTF
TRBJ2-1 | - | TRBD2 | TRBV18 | TGTGCCAGCTCACCAACCAGCGGGAGCAGGTACAATGAGCAGTTCTTC | CASSPTSGSRYNEQFF
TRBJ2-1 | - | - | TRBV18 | TGTGCCAGCTCACCGGGGGGAAGCTCCTACAATGAGCAGTTCTTC | CASSPGGSSYNEQFF
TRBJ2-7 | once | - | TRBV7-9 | TGTGCCAGCAGCGTCATTTTAGGCAGCTACGAGCAGTACTTC | CASSVILGSYEQYF
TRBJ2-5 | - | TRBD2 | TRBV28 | TGTGCCAGCAGTTTGAGTTTGGGGACTACCCAACCGTTCCAAGAGACCCAGTACTTC | CASSLSLGTTQPFQETQYF
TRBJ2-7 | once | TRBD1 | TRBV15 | TGTGCCACCAGGCAACAGACAGGGGACCACTACGAGCAGTACTTC | CATRQQTGDHYEQYF
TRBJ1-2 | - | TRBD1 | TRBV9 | TGTGCCAGCAGCGCTGACAGGGGTGAGAACTATGGCTACACCTTC | CASSADRGENYGYTF
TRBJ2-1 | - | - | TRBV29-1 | TGCAGCGCTGAAGGGGGGGGAAGAAATGAGCAGTTCTTC | CSAEGGGRNEQFF
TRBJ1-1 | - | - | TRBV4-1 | TGCGCCAGCAGCCCGGGAGGGGCTCATCTCGACACTGAAGCTTTCTTT | CASSPGGAHLDTEAFF
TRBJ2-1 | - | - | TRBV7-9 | TGTGCCAGCCTCAAGGAAACATACAATGAGCAGTTCTTC | CASLKETYNEQFF
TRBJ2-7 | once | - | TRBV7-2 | TGTGCCAGCAGTTCAGGGGTCTCCGAGCAGTACTTC | CASSSGVSEQYF
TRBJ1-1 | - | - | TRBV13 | TGTGCCAGCAGCTCGACAGCGAACACTGAAGCTTTCTTT | CASSSTANTEAFF
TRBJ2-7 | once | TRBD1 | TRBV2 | TGTGCCGGAGTGGTTAGGGACAGAACCTACGAGCAGTACTTC | CAGVVRDRTYEQYF
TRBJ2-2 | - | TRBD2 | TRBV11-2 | TGTGCCAGCAGCTTAGAATCAACGGGAGGATTAACCGGGGAGCTGTTTTTT | CASSLESTGGLTGELFF
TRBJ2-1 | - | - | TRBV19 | TGTGCCAGTAGTATCGGACAGAGCTCCTACAATGAGCAGTTCTTC | CASSIGQSSYNEQFF
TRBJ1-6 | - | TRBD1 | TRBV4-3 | TGCGCCAGCAGCCAAGATCCGCAACTCACCGGGACAGCGAATTCACCCCTCCACTTT | CASSQDPQLTGTANSPLHF
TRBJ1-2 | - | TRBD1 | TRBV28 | TGTGCCAGCAGTTTATGGACAGGGCCCGTGGATGGCTACACCTTC | CASSLWTGPVDGYTF
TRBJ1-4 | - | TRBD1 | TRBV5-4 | TGTGCCAGCAGCCCGGACAGGGGGCCCCGGTCGGATGAAAAACTGTTTTTT | CASSPDRGPRSDEKLFF